This is a list of T cell receptor beta chains from one sample in a study of T cell changes during pregnancy in multiple sclerosis. Some clones are missing from TCRdb's copy, which holds only in-frame ones; the method was immunoSEQ multiplex PCR. The sample yields 30,000 to 35,000 clones, about nine tenths seen once. The material was CD8+ T cells from peripheral blood mononuclear cells, obtained before pregnancy. The receptors were sampled from a female donor with multiple sclerosis, enrolled in a pregnancy study. Each CDR3 is given with its conserved first and last residue. D genes are given only for firm matches. Clone sizes are given selectively: once, few, many, or a class where the clone is expanded.

abundance,j_gene,v_gene,d_gene,CDR3nt,CDR3aa
-,TRBJ1-1,TRBV5-6,-,TGTGCCAGCAGCTACACACCACAGGGGAACACTGAAGCTTTCTTT,CASSYTPQGNTEAFF
-,TRBJ1-4,TRBV19,-,TGTGCCAGTAGTATGGGGCAGGGAGGAGAAAAACTGTTTTTT,CASSMGQGGEKLFF
once,TRBJ2-1,TRBV6-4,TRBD2,TGTGCCAGCAGTGACCAAGCGGGAGCTCACAATGAGCAGTTCTTC,CASSDQAGAHNEQFF
-,TRBJ2-1,TRBV6-1,-,TGTGCCAGCAGTCCCCGAAGCGGCGTCAATGAGCAGTTCTTC,CASSPRSGVNEQFF
-,TRBJ2-7,TRBV19,TRBD1,TGTGCCAGTAGGGCAGGACAGGGAGCCGAGCAGTACTTC,CASRAGQGAEQYF
-,TRBJ1-2,TRBV15,TRBD1,TGTGCCACCAGCAGGGACAGGGGGCATAGTAACTATGGCTACACCTTC,CATSRDRGHSNYGYTF
-,TRBJ1-1,TRBV19,-,TGTGCCAGTAGTATAGATCGTGTCAACGGGAACACTGAAGCTTTCTTT,CASSIDRVNGNTEAFF
-,TRBJ1-5,TRBV5-4,TRBD1,TGTGCCAGCAGCGTGTCGGGACAGGGAAAAAATCAGCCCCAGCATTTT,CASSVSGQGKNQPQHF
-,TRBJ2-2,TRBV5-4,-,TGTGCCAGCAGCGCAGGGGTGGCCACCGGGGAGCTGTTTTTT,CASSAGVATGELFF
-,TRBJ2-1,TRBV19,TRBD2,TGTGCCAGCAGACTAGCGGGAGAGTCCTATGAGCAGTTCTTC,CASRLAGESYEQFF
-,TRBJ2-3,TRBV29-1,TRBD2,TGCAGCGCGATACCGGGACTAGCGGTCACAGATACGCAGTATTTT,CSAIPGLAVTDTQYF
-,TRBJ1-5,TRBV5-6,-,TGTGCCAGCAGCTTGGCAATCGGAGCGGGACTCGATGATCAGCCCCAGCATTTT,CASSLAIGAGLDDQPQHF
-,TRBJ2-7,TRBV2,TRBD2,TGTGCCAGCAGCTTGAGCGGGAGTTACGAGCAGTACTTC,CASSLSGSYEQYF
-,TRBJ2-7,TRBV12-5,TRBD1,TGTGCTAGTGGCAATCCGGGACAGGGGGAGTACGAGCAGTACTTC,CASGNPGQGEYEQYF
-,TRBJ1-1,TRBV5-1,-,TGCGCCAGCAGCTTAGAACAGGGATCGCACACTGAAGCTTTCTTT,CASSLEQGSHTEAFF
-,TRBJ2-7,TRBV28,-,TGTGCCAGCAGTTTCGGTATAACCTACGAGCAGTACTTC,CASSFGITYEQYF
-,TRBJ1-5,TRBV6-4,TRBD1,TGTGCCAGCAGTGACTCGCCGGGACAGGGGAATCAGCCCCAGCATTTT,CASSDSPGQGNQPQHF
-,TRBJ2-7,TRBV30,-,TGTGCCTGCACCGGGACACCAACGCGTTACGAGCAGTACTTC,CACTGTPTRYEQYF
-,TRBJ1-5,TRBV4-3,-,TGCGCCAGCAGCCAAGCAGTCAGCAATCAGCCCCAGCATTTT,CASSQAVSNQPQHF
-,TRBJ2-2,TRBV7-8,TRBD1,TGTGCCAGCCTACAGGGGGTGGCGGCCGGGGAGCTGTTTTTT,CASLQGVAAGELFF
-,TRBJ2-2,TRBV6-4,-,TGTGCCAGCGGATCCCCCTCCTGGGACAAGTTTAACACCGGGGAGCTGTTTTTT,CASGSPSWDKFNTGELFF
-,TRBJ1-1,TRBV9,-,TGTGCCAGCAGCGCCGGGGATTATGAAGCTTTCTTT,CASSAGDYEAFF
-,TRBJ2-1,TRBV6-5,TRBD2,TGTGCCAGCAGTTACGGGACTAGCGGCAATGAGCAGTTCTTC,CASSYGTSGNEQFF
-,TRBJ1-1,TRBV7-6,TRBD1,TGTGCCAGCAGCTTAGCGGGCGACAGGGAAGGGACTGAAGCTTTCTTT,CASSLAGDREGTEAFF
-,TRBJ2-7,TRBV6-5,-,TGTGCCAGCAGTTACTGGGGCCCTAGCGAAGTCGACGAGCAGTACTTC,CASSYWGPSEVDEQYF
-,TRBJ2-1,TRBV19,TRBD2,TGTGCCAGTAGTAGACTAGCGGGAGGGTTCAATGAGCAGTTCTTC,CASSRLAGGFNEQFF
once,TRBJ2-5,TRBV27,-,TGTGCCAGCAGTTCAGGTTTTGTGTACCAAGAGACCCAGTACTTC,CASSSGFVYQETQYF
-,TRBJ2-7,TRBV9,-,TGTGCCAGCAGCGTAGCGAGGGACATTACCTACGAGCAGTACTTC,CASSVARDITYEQYF
-,TRBJ1-1,TRBV19,-,TGTGCCACCGCGGACAGCCCTTTCCTCGTGGCTGAAGCTTTCTTT,CATADSPFLVAEAFF
-,TRBJ2-7,TRBV19,TRBD1,TGTGCCAGTAGTATACAACATCGCTATCGGACAGGGACCTACGAGCAGTACTTC,CASSIQHRYRTGTYEQYF
-,TRBJ2-1,TRBV5-6,TRBD1,TGTGCCAGCAGCTTGACAGGGGAGAATGAGCAGTTCTTC,CASSLTGENEQFF
-,TRBJ2-7,TRBV6-5,TRBD1,TGTGCCAGCAGTGCCGGGACAGGGGCTTACGAGCAGTACTTC,CASSAGTGAYEQYF
-,TRBJ1-6,TRBV13,-,TGTGCCAGCAGCGCAGACCAGGGACTGGATTCACCCCTCCACTTT,CASSADQGLDSPLHF
-,TRBJ2-2,TRBV2,TRBD1,TGTGCCAGCAGTGGCGAGGACAGGGGGTCTGGGACCGGGGAGCTGTTTTTT,CASSGEDRGSGTGELFF
-,TRBJ2-1,TRBV19,-,TGTGCCAGTAGTACCCGTCCAGCGGGTTACAATGAGCAGTTCTTC,CASSTRPAGYNEQFF
-,TRBJ2-7,TRBV5-5,TRBD1,TGTGCCAGCAGCCAAAGGAACAGGGGCGACGAGCAGTACTTC,CASSQRNRGDEQYF
-,TRBJ1-1,TRBV11-2,TRBD1,TGTGCCAGCAGCTCCGCCCTCGACAGGGTGAACACTGAAGCTTTCTTT,CASSSALDRVNTEAFF
-,TRBJ2-2,TRBV6-5,TRBD1,TGTGCCAGCAGTATCCGGGACAGGGGGGTCGGGGAGCTGTTTTTT,CASSIRDRGVGELFF
-,TRBJ2-5,TRBV6-5,TRBD1,TGTGCCAGCAGTTACGCAGGACAGGGGGGGAGAGAGACCCAGTACTTC,CASSYAGQGGRETQYF
-,TRBJ2-7,TRBV7-9,-,TGTGCCAGCAGCTTAACGAGCGGAGACCCCTACGAGCAGTACTTC,CASSLTSGDPYEQYF
once,TRBJ2-7,TRBV5-4,-,TGTGCCAGCAGCCCCTTGGAGAGTTACGAGCAGTACTTC,CASSPLESYEQYF
-,TRBJ1-1,TRBV2,-,TGTGCCAGCAGCCCCACGGGGGAGGTCACTGAAGCTTTCTTT,CASSPTGEVTEAFF
-,TRBJ1-1,TRBV5-4,-,TGTGCCAGCAGCTTGGGGGGAGCGAACACTGAAGCTTTCTTT,CASSLGGANTEAFF
-,TRBJ2-2,TRBV2,TRBD1,TGTGCCAGCAGTGGTGGGACAGGCGTGACCGGGGAGCTGTTTTTT,CASSGGTGVTGELFF
-,TRBJ2-7,TRBV11-2,TRBD2,TGTGCCAGCAGCTTCTTCACTCGGGAGGGGGTCGAGCAGTACTTC,CASSFFTREGVEQYF
-,TRBJ2-2,TRBV4-2,-,TGTGCCAGCACGGCTAGCGTGGAGACCGGGGAGCTGTTTTTT,CASTASVETGELFF
-,TRBJ1-5,TRBV19,-,TGTGCCAGTCATGACGCGGGAGGCTTTCAGCCCCAGCATTTT,CASHDAGGFQPQHF
-,TRBJ2-6,TRBV5-8,TRBD1,TGTGCCAGCAGCCTAGGGACAGGGGGAGCCAACGTCCTGACTTTC,CASSLGTGGANVLTF
-,TRBJ2-3,TRBV7-3,TRBD1,TGTGCCAGCAGCCCCGGGACAGCTAGCACAGATACGCAGTATTTT,CASSPGTASTDTQYF
-,TRBJ1-2,TRBV7-9,-,TGTGCCAGCAGCCCATCCAAGGGGGTCGGTTATAACTATGGCTACACCTTC,CASSPSKGVGYNYGYTF
-,TRBJ1-3,TRBV14,TRBD1,TGTGCCAGCAGCCATCCACGGACAGGGGGAAACACCATATATTTT,CASSHPRTGGNTIYF
-,TRBJ2-7,TRBV28,-,TGTGCCAGCAGTTTATCTCTACAGGGCTGGGGCGAGCAGTACTTC,CASSLSLQGWGEQYF
-,TRBJ1-2,TRBV25-1,TRBD1,TGTGCCAGCAGTGCTGACCGGACAGGGGCCAGTGTCAGTCTCGGCTACACCTTC,CASSADRTGASVSLGYTF
-,TRBJ1-2,TRBV7-2,-,TGTGCCAGCAGCACCTGGACAGCTCATTACTATGGCTACACCTTC,CASSTWTAHYYGYTF